This T cell receptor (beta chain) derives from a study of beta chain features in type 1 diabetes. Study-wide results and caveats: Moderate but significant shortening of TCRB CDR3s was recorded in all four CD4+ subsets from Type 1 diabetes patients.

CDR1 is SGDLS and CDR2 is YYNGEE in the germline V gene. The CDR3 has 16 amino acids. Expressed TCRB transcripts were sequenced because the entire RNA isolate underwent reverse transcription. Naive, central memory and regulatory T cell samples produced a mean of around 4 million reads. Data came from immunoSEQ multiplex PCR; TCRdb stores just in-frame clones and leaves some out. The table has 130,000 or so clones, about a sixth seen once. This clone was seen only a few times. Its antigen is undetermined. The junction departs from germline at one end; a sequencing error may be responsible. The chain recombines TRBV9 with TRBJ2-2; D not certain. Specimen: central memory CD4+ T cells from blood. This receptor was taken from a man under 40 with type 1 diabetes. Here the CDR3 reads CARSAGFPPNTGELFF. The CDR3 DNA sequence: TGTGCCCGCAGCGCCGGTTTCCCTCCGAACACCGGGGAGCTGTTTTTT.